Presented here are 14 T cell receptor beta chains from one specimen sequenced in a study of blood T cell repertoires in COVID-19. The method was immunoSEQ multiplex PCR; TCRdb's version includes in-frame clones alone and lacks a portion of them. The table shows approximately 250,000 clones, with roughly 85% occurring only once. The sequencing input was PBMCs or T cells enriched from blood (not recorded which). The receptor set was obtained from a woman between 45 and 60 years old with acute COVID-19.

The chain is built from TRBV7-6 and TRBJ2-1; D unclear. This CDR3 comprises 12 residues. Between the trimmed V and J ends, which lost 3 bases and 3 bases, there was a span of 3 bases. The V gene's germline CDR1 is SGHVS and CDR2 FNYEAQ. CDR3 protein: CASSFNYNEQFF. The CDR3 DNA reads as TGTGCCAGCAGCTTTAACTACAATGAGCAGTTCTTC.

This clone has a handful of counts. The chain recombines TRBV4-3 with TRBJ1-6, with 8 nucleotides matching TRBD1. The germline CDR1 and CDR2 sequences are LGHNA and YSLEER. This CDR3 has 17 amino acids. J was trimmed by 9 bases and V by 0 bases; bases with no gene match: 10. The CDR3 coding sequence is TGCGCCAGCAGCCAAGATTTTGCGGCAGGGGGCTTTTCACCCCTCCACTTT. This gives the protein CASSQDFAAGGFSPLHF.

This chain connects TRBV30 to TRBJ1-2; D call uncertain. This CDR3 region has 11 residues. V lost 5 bases, J lost 4 bases, and 8 bases lay in between. CDR1 and CDR2 (germline): GTSNPN, SVGIG (reference sequence). The CDR3 nucleotides are TGTGCCTGGCTAGGAATCTATGGCTACACCTTC. It specifies CAWLGIYGYTF.

V usage is TRBV23-1 and J usage is TRBJ1-1; D gene uncertain. TRBV23-1 is labeled an ORF, and its function is uncertain. The V end lost 4 bases, the J end lost 4 bases, and 13 bases lay between the germline ends. The CDR3 consists of 14 residues. The CDR3 region is CASSPLERSTEAFF. The CDR3, as DNA: TGCGCCAGCAGTCCCTTAGAGCGTAGCACTGAAGCTTTCTTT.

V usage is TRBV19 and J usage is TRBJ1-1; 9 nucleotides agree with TRBD1. The CDR3 is 15 residues long. In germline, CDR1 is LNHDA, CDR2 SQIVND (reference sequence). Trimming took 5 bases from V and 1 from J; bases not matched to a gene: 5. The CDR3 sequence: CASSPWTGENTEAFF. CDR3 nucleotides: TGTGCCAGTAGTCCGTGGACAGGGGAGAACACTGAAGCTTTCTTT.

V and J are TRBV19 and TRBJ2-1, with TRBD1 matching over 8 bases. CDR3 length: 16 residues. V dropped 11 bases and J dropped 0; count of bases not matched to a gene: 12. CDR1 is LNHDA, CDR2 SQIVND, per germline (reference sequence). CDR3 region: CAAQTGGASSYNEQFF. In DNA form, the CDR3 reads TGTGCCGCTCAAACAGGGGGTGCGAGCTCCTACAATGAGCAGTTCTTC.

The sample holds one count of this clone. The chain links TRBV7-9 to TRBJ1-5; TRBD1 matches at 9 bases. This CDR3 is 17 amino acids long. V dropped 0 bases and J dropped 2; count of bases not matched to a gene: 5. The V gene's germline CDR1 is SEHNR and CDR2 FQNEAQ (reference sequence). As DNA, the CDR3 is TGTGCCAGCAGCTTAGCGGACAGGGGATGGGGCAATCAGCCCCAGCATTTT. Translation gives CASSLADRGWGNQPQHF.

This clone has just a few counts. This chain uses TRBV14 with TRBJ1-2, with D perhaps TRBD1 (6 bases). In germline, CDR1 is SGHDN, CDR2 FVKESK. Trimming left V 1 base short and J 7 bases short, with 7 bases between. This CDR3 region has 12 residues. The CDR3 loop reads CASSQAGVGYTF. CDR3 bases: TGTGCCAGCAGCCAAGCAGGGGTTGGCTACACCTTC.

The V gene is TRBV6-2 or TRBV6-3, the J gene TRBJ1-5; 9 bases match TRBD1. The CDR3 totals 16 residues. J lost 2 bases, V lost 4 bases, and 6 bases had no gene match. Per germline, CDR1 MNHEY and CDR2 SVGEGT. This CDR3 reads CASSSGQGSGNQPQHF. CDR3 DNA sequence: TGTGCCAGCAGTTCGGGACAGGGTAGTGGCAATCAGCCCCAGCATTTT.

The chain carries TRBV10-3 and TRBJ2-5; 7 nucleotides line up with TRBD1. CDR3 length equals 14 residues. V gave up 7 bases and J gave up 2 bases; unmatched junction bases: 7. Germline V CDR1 and CDR2: ENHRY, SYGVKD. Here the CDR3 reads CAIKGQLAQETQYF. The DNA of the CDR3 is TGTGCCATCAAGGGACAGCTGGCTCAAGAGACCCAGTACTTC.

A single count supports this clone. The chain combines TRBV16 with TRBJ1-2, with 7 positions matching TRBD1. CDR1 is KGHSY and CDR2 is FQNENV in the germline V gene. The CDR3 is 14 amino acids. V was pared by 4 bases and J by 4 bases, with 6 bases of the junction left unmatched. The chain's CDR3 is CASSPGQPIYGYTF. CDR3 sequence (DNA): TGTGCCAGCAGCCCGGGACAGCCAATCTATGGCTACACCTTC.

The V gene is TRBV7-2, the J gene TRBJ1-2; 9 nucleotides align to TRBD1. The CDR3 is made up of 15 amino acids. Germline trimming cut 0 bases from V and 6 bases from J; bases unmatched to any gene: 5. The germline V gene encodes CDR1 SGHTA and CDR2 FQGNSA. The CDR3 reads CASSLAGTGFNGYTF. The DNA for the CDR3 is TGTGCCAGCAGCTTAGCGGGGACAGGGTTCAATGGCTACACCTTC.

A word on this clone: At the DNA level, this CDR3 is encoded by other sequences in the same sample as well. This rearrangement joins TRBV2 to TRBJ1-2; weak D call: TRBD1 (5 bases). The CDR3 extends over 17 amino acids. V dropped 3 bases and J dropped 8 bases, with 25 bases sitting between them. Germline V gene data show CDR1 as SNHLY and CDR2 as FYNNEI. The CDR3 DNA reads TGTGCCAGCAGTGAGCTACCCCCGGGAGGGGCGCGGGGCGGCTACACCTTC. As protein: CASSELPPGGARGGYTF. The full variable domain, in which reference TRBV2 and TRBJ1-2 provide the parts outside the CDR3, is EPEVTQTPSHQVTQMGQEVILRCVPISNHLYFYWYRQILGQKVEFLVSFYNNEISEKSEIFDDQFSVERPDGSNFTLKIRSTKLEDSAMYFCASSELPPGGARGGYTFGSGTRLTVV.

This clone appeared many times. V and J are TRBV30 and TRBJ2-7; 12 bases agree with TRBD1. The germline CDR1 and CDR2 sequences are GTSNPN and SVGIG (reference sequence). This CDR3 contains 15 residues. With V trimmed by 1 base and J by 6 bases, 7 bases remained unmatched. Here the CDR3 DNA reads TGTGCCTGGAGTGAAGGGGACAGGGGGCGAAGCGAGCAGTACTTC. Its translation: CAWSEGDRGRSEQYF. Full variable domain (missing parts from reference TRBV30 and TRBJ2-7): SQTIHQWPATLVQPVGSPLSLECTVEGTSNPNLYWYRQAAGRGLQLLFYSVGIGQISSEVPQNLSASRPQDRQFILSSKKLLLSDSGFYLCAWSEGDRGRSEQYFGPGTRLTVT.